Listed below are T cell receptor beta chains from one sample, sequenced in a study of technical replicates of blood from a few donors. The table came from immunoSEQ multiplex PCR; TCRdb's copy has only in-frame clones and leaves some out. The sample holds 65,000 to 90,000 clones; over 95% are singletons and the top ten take over 0.2%. Sequencing used T cells isolated from PBMCs. Every receptor here comes from a human donor in good health. The CDR3 runs from the conserved cysteine through the conserved F or W. A D gene is named only where the DNA matches it firmly. Size values are once, few and many counts, or a class for expanded clones, and some rows have none.

d_call,v_call,clone_size,j_call,cdr3_nt,cdr3_aa
TRBD2,TRBV7-6,NA,TRBJ2-5,TGTGCCAGCAGCTTAGAGGCTAGCGGGTTCCAAGAGACCCAGTACTTC,CASSLEASGFQETQYF
TRBD2,TRBV7-8,NA,TRBJ2-7,TGTGCCAGCAGCCTGGGACTAGCGGGAGGGCTATTGTCCTACGAGCAGTACTTC,CASSLGLAGGLLSYEQYF
NA,TRBV27,NA,TRBJ2-7,TGTGCCAGCACCTGGCGGAGGGGTAGTGCCTACGAGCAGTACTTC,CASTWRRGSAYEQYF
NA,TRBV7-3,NA,TRBJ2-3,TGTGCCAGCAGCTCCGCCGGTCTGAGCACAGATACGCAGTATTTT,CASSSAGLSTDTQYF
NA,TRBV11-2,NA,TRBJ2-2,TGTGCCAGCAGCCAGTCAGAATCCCTTCTTACCGGGGAGCTGTTTTTT,CASSQSESLLTGELFF
TRBD1,TRBV11-3,NA,TRBJ1-1,TGTGCCAGCAGCCTAGACAGGGGTGAAGCTTTCTTT,CASSLDRGEAFF
NA,TRBV7-3,NA,TRBJ2-3,TGTGCCAGCAGCTTGGGGATAGGGGCAGGAGATACGCAGTATTTT,CASSLGIGAGDTQYF
TRBD1,TRBV11-2,NA,TRBJ2-1,TGTGCCAGCAGCTTAGCTGAGACAGGGACCCTCAATGAGCAGTTCTTC,CASSLAETGTLNEQFF
NA,TRBV2,NA,TRBJ1-2,TGTGCCAGCCACATTATAGGGGGCTATGGCTACACCTTC,CASHIIGGYGYTF
NA,TRBV5-1,NA,TRBJ2-2,TGCGCCAGCAGCTTGGACAGACGTGGCGGGGAGCTGTTTTTT,CASSLDRRGGELFF
TRBD2,TRBV7-2,NA,TRBJ2-7,TGTGCCAGACCGGGAGGCCATCCGGTCTACGAGCAGTACTTC,CARPGGHPVYEQYF
NA,TRBV15,NA,TRBJ2-7,TGTGCCACCAGCAGATCGGGGCAGGGGAGGGTCTACGAGCAGTACTTC,CATSRSGQGRVYEQYF
TRBD2,TRBV9,once,TRBJ2-7,TGTGCCAGCAGTCATAGCGGGATCTACGAGCAGTACTTC,CASSHSGIYEQYF
NA,TRBV5-6,NA,TRBJ2-1,TGTGCCAGCAGCTTACGAAGACTCAGTTCCTACAATGAGCAGTTCTTC,CASSLRRLSSYNEQFF
TRBD2,TRBV7-9,NA,TRBJ2-1,TGTGCCAGCAGCTCTAGCGGGCGGGGATCCTACAATGAGCAGTTCTTC,CASSSSGRGSYNEQFF
TRBD1,TRBV11-3,NA,TRBJ2-7,TGTGCCAGCAGCCCCTCCCAGGACAGGTCCTACGAGCAGTACTTC,CASSPSQDRSYEQYF
TRBD1,TRBV28,NA,TRBJ2-7,TGTGCCAGCAGTTCGCCCGGGACAGGGGCCAGTAGGTCCTACGAGCAGTACTTC,CASSSPGTGASRSYEQYF
TRBD1,TRBV2,NA,TRBJ1-4,TGTGCCAGCAGTACGGGACAGGGGGCAGCGGCTAATGAAAAACTGTTTTTT,CASSTGQGAAANEKLFF
NA,TRBV4-1,NA,TRBJ2-5,TGCGCCAGCAGCGCTCGGACAGTTCTAGAGACCCAGTACTTC,CASSARTVLETQYF
TRBD2,TRBV4-1,once,TRBJ2-1,TGCGCCAGCAGCCGCGCAACTAGCGGGTCCCTTCGGGAGCAGTTCTTC,CASSRATSGSLREQFF
TRBD2,TRBV9,NA,TRBJ2-3,TGTGCCAGCAGCGAGATTCGACTAGCGGGAGGACTCACAGATACGCAGTATTTT,CASSEIRLAGGLTDTQYF
TRBD1,TRBV4-3,NA,TRBJ2-1,TGCGCCAGCAGCCAAGAGCCGGGACAGGGACATGAGCAGTTCTTC,CASSQEPGQGHEQFF
NA,TRBV11-3,NA,TRBJ2-2,TGTGCCAGCAGCTCCTCCCCGCTAGATACCGGGGAGCTGTTTTTT,CASSSSPLDTGELFF
NA,TRBV2,NA,TRBJ2-3,TGTGCCAGCAGACGGTCGCCTAGCACAGATACGCAGTATTTT,CASRRSPSTDTQYF
NA,TRBV4-1,once,TRBJ2-1,TGCGCCAGCAGCCATGTTAGGGGTAATGAGCAGTTCTTC,CASSHVRGNEQFF
NA,TRBV7-2,NA,TRBJ2-3,TGTGCCAGCAGCCCGCAGGGAACAGATACGCAGTATTTT,CASSPQGTDTQYF
NA,TRBV11-2,NA,TRBJ2-1,TGTGCCAGCAGCTTGGATTCCGGGAGCCACAATGAGCAGTTCTTC,CASSLDSGSHNEQFF
TRBD2,TRBV29-1,NA,TRBJ2-7,TGCAGCGTTCGACGGGAGGGCCTCTACGAGCAGTACTTC,CSVRREGLYEQYF
NA,TRBV5-6,NA,TRBJ1-5,TGTGCCAGCAGCTTGGCCACGGGAATTAATCAGCCCCAGCATTTT,CASSLATGINQPQHF
NA,TRBV7-2,NA,TRBJ2-7,TGTGCCAGCAGCTTAGCGCCTGGTGGCGGCTACGAGCAGTACTTC,CASSLAPGGGYEQYF
TRBD2,TRBV11-2,once,TRBJ2-3,TGTGCCAGCAGCAATCGCGGACTAGCGTCAGATACGCAGTATTTT,CASSNRGLASDTQYF
NA,TRBV7-3,NA,TRBJ1-5,TGTGCCAGCAGCCTTGACAGGACCAGGGCTACCTGCAATCAGCCCCAGCATTTT,CASSLDRTRATCNQPQHF
TRBD1,TRBV28,NA,TRBJ2-1,TGTGCCAGCAGTTTTCTCCCCCCGGGACAGGCAAACAATGAGCAGTTCTTC,CASSFLPPGQANNEQFF
NA,TRBV30,NA,TRBJ2-1,TGTGCCTGGACCGGGACTTGGAAAGGGCAGTTCTTC,CAWTGTWKGQFF
NA,TRBV4-2,NA,TRBJ2-1,TGTGCCAGCAGCCCCTACCTAGCGAACTACAATGAGCAGTTCTTC,CASSPYLANYNEQFF
NA,TRBV6-5,NA,TRBJ2-3,TGTGCCAGCAGTACTCGAGATTTTAGCACAGATACGCAGTATTTT,CASSTRDFSTDTQYF
TRBD2,TRBV2,NA,TRBJ2-7,TGTGCCAGCAGGAGGACTAGCGGTACCTACGAGCAGTACTTC,CASRRTSGTYEQYF
TRBD1,TRBV19,NA,TRBJ1-5,TGTGCCAGTACCCTCGGGACAGGGGGTAAGCCCCAGCATTTT,CASTLGTGGKPQHF
NA,TRBV6-5,once,TRBJ2-2,TGTGCCAGCAGTTACAACGGGGCCGGGGAGCTGTTTTTT,CASSYNGAGELFF
NA,TRBV4-1,NA,TRBJ2-1,TGCGCCAGCAGCCAAGAGGTGAGAGGGGACTTCAATGAGCAGTTCTTC,CASSQEVRGDFNEQFF
NA,TRBV5-1,NA,TRBJ1-1,TGCGCCAGCAGCTTAATGAGACAGGCGGGCACTGAAGCTTTCTTT,CASSLMRQAGTEAFF
NA,TRBV5-8,NA,TRBJ2-7,TGTGCCAGCAACCCCTCACTAGTTATCTACGAGCAGTACTTC,CASNPSLVIYEQYF
NA,TRBV29-1,NA,TRBJ2-7,TGCAGCGTTGAACAAGGCCAGGGCTACGAGCAGTACTTC,CSVEQGQGYEQYF
NA,TRBV10-3,NA,TRBJ2-7,TGTGCCATCAGTGAGAGCCAGGATGTGTCCTACGAGCAGTACTTC,CAISESQDVSYEQYF
TRBD2,TRBV4-3,NA,TRBJ2-7,TGCGCCAGCAGCCAAGAACTCGCGACTAGCGACTACGAGCAGTACTTC,CASSQELATSDYEQYF
NA,TRBV2,NA,TRBJ2-7,TGTGCCAGCACACCCGGGATAGCTTACGAGCAGTACTTC,CASTPGIAYEQYF
TRBD1,TRBV27,NA,TRBJ2-1,TGTGCCAGCAGTTGGGACAGGGGAAATGAGCAGTTCTTC,CASSWDRGNEQFF
NA,TRBV11-3,once,TRBJ2-2,TGTGCCAGCAGAGGAGTCTCGGACACCGGGGAGCTGTTTTTT,CASRGVSDTGELFF
NA,TRBV6-6,NA,TRBJ1-3,TGTGCCAGCAGTCGGGATGCTGAAGGAAACACCATATATTTT,CASSRDAEGNTIYF
NA,TRBV6-5,NA,TRBJ2-7,TGTGCCAGCGGACAAGGCCCCCGATACTTC,CASGQGPRYF
NA,TRBV15,NA,TRBJ1-1,TGTGCCACCAGCAGGACTGGGAACACTGAAGCTTTCTTT,CATSRTGNTEAFF
NA,TRBV2,NA,TRBJ2-1,TGTGCCAGTCAGGATGGCGGGGAGCAGTTCTTC,CASQDGGEQFF
NA,TRBV5-6,NA,TRBJ2-1,TGTGCCAGCAGCTTGGTGACTGACAATGAGCAGTTCTTC,CASSLVTDNEQFF